This T cell receptor (beta chain) comes out of a study of beta chain features in type 1 diabetes. Overall study: Cells sorted and examined across all samples totaled 90 million to 120 million. Overall study findings and caveats: Junctions at VDJ sites from type 1 diabetes patients had fewer insertions and more deletions.

Of note for this clone: The antigen is undetermined.

The sequenced template was cDNA made from the entire isolated RNA. Generated by immunoSEQ multiplex PCR, the TCRdb table keeps only in-frame clones and is missing some. The sample consists of 130,000 to 150,000 clones, less than 9% of them appearing once. The sequencing sample was made of central memory CD4+ T cells from blood. This receptor was obtained from a woman younger than 45 in good health.

CDR3 sequence (DNA): TGTGCCAGCAGACCACAGGGGTTTGGCACAGATACGCAGTATTTT. This gives the protein CASRPQGFGTDTQYF. The chain uses TRBV28 and TRBJ2-3; 7 bases align to TRBD1. The germline V gene has CDR1 MDHEN and CDR2 SYDVKM. The CDR3 length is 15 residues. After removal of 6 bases from V and 1 base from J, the junction contained 7 bases not matched to a gene.